Below, one T cell receptor beta chain is given with its context. Its antigen is unknown. No clone much larger than this one lies a single base away; base qualities are absent. This entry comes from a study of control samples from healthy donors and cancer patients (dated by TCRdb to between 2020 and 2021). The CDR3 goes from the cysteine to the phenylalanine over 14 residues. Of the read, only the CDR3 DNA is kept; its 42 bases are in frame from base 1. At the junction V is shortened by 6 bases and J by 4 bases, with 15 bases in between. From the germline V gene (reference sequence), CDR1 is MNHNY and CDR2 is SVGAGI. Library creation used the immunoSEQ multiplex PCR assay. The source is immuneACCESS, and TCRdb retained only in-frame sequences with V and J called. Part of the clones is not carried over; for the studies checked, unresolved V genes explain less than half of this, and the remainder is unexplained. In this sample the table shows about 120,000 clones, 92% of which occur a single time. 5.5% of the sample is taken by the ten largest.

This clonotype was obtained from a man younger than 35 in good health. The sample taken for sequencing was blood. The V gene is TRBV6-6 and the J gene is TRBJ1-2, with no D gene named confidently. The DNA sequence reads TGTGCCAGCAGCGACGTTGTTAGGCTCTATGGCTACACCTTC. Translated, it reads CASSDVVRLYGYTF.